Shown below are 7 T cell receptor beta chains from a single sample sequenced in a study of control samples from healthy donors and cancer patients. Repertoires were generated with immunoSEQ multiplex PCR, while TCRdb's copy carries only in-frame clones and drops some. In the table there are roughly 54,000 clones, around 95% of which are singletons. Sequencing was carried out using blood. The receptor source for this set is a woman aged 25 to 39 in good health.

CDR3 protein: CASSLDAQPQHF. CDR3 coding DNA: TGTGCCAGCAGTTTAGACGCTCAGCCCCAGCATTTT. V gene TRBV28 combines with J gene TRBJ1-5; no firm D call. Per the germline V gene, CDR1 is MDHEN and CDR2 is SYDVKM. The length of the CDR3 is 12 residues. Trimming pared 2 bases from V and 6 bases from J, leaving 5 bases between.

This sequence joins TRBV28 and TRBJ2-3; maybe TRBD1 (6 bases). Trimming stripped 2 bases from V and 6 bases from J, with 12 bases between. Germline lookup yields CDR1 MDHEN and CDR2 SYDVKM. The CDR3 is 14 amino acids. The chain's CDR3 is CASSLNAGEDTQYF. CDR3 DNA: TGTGCCAGCAGTTTAAATGCAGGGGAGGATACGCAGTATTTT.

The rearrangement joins TRBV11-2 to TRBJ2-2; D could derive from TRBD1 or TRBD2 (5 bases each). Germline CDR1 is SGHAT and CDR2 is FQNNGV. The CDR3 is made up of 16 amino acids. Between the trimmed V and J ends, which lost 7 bases and 0 bases, there was a span of 15 bases. CDR3 region: CASNLQDSANTGELFF. For the CDR3, the DNA is TGTGCCAGCAACCTACAGGACTCCGCGAACACCGGGGAGCTGTTTTTT.

This sequence joins TRBV19 and TRBJ2-1; TRBD2 matches 11 bases. V shed 5 bases, J shed 5 bases, and the junction held 11 bases outside the gene matches. Germline lookup yields CDR1 LNHDA and CDR2 SQIVND (reference sequence). The CDR3 runs to 17 residues. As DNA, the CDR3 is TGTGCCAGTAGTCATCGCTCCGGGACTAGCGGTAACAATGAGCAGTTCTTC. Amino acids: CASSHRSGTSGNNEQFF.

This chain's CDR3 is CAASPGWASNQPQHF. The CDR3 region has the DNA TGTGCCGCAAGCCCGGGGTGGGCAAGCAATCAGCCCCAGCATTTT. The gene calls are TRBV19 and TRBJ1-5; D is ambiguous. The germline gives CDR1 LNHDA, CDR2 SQIVND (reference sequence). V lost 11 bases to trimming and J lost 1 base, with 18 bases between them. This CDR3 region has 15 residues.

The J gene is TRBJ2-1, the V gene TRBV10-1; D gene uncertain. Germline CDR1 and CDR2: WNHNN and SYGVQD (reference sequence). V gave up 0 bases and J gave up 8 bases, with 5 bases separating them. CDR3 length equals 12 residues. The CDR3 DNA reads TGCGCCAGCAGTGAGTCTTACTATGAGCAGTTCTTC. It is translated as CASSESYYEQFF.

The J gene is TRBJ1-4, the V gene TRBV7-2, with TRBD1 as a possible D gene (6 bases). This CDR3 spans 15 amino acids. Germline CDR1 is SGHTA and CDR2 is FQGNSA. V gave up 1 base and J gave up 5 bases, with 11 bases separating them. CDR3 sequence: CASSLGPGQNEKLFF. The CDR3 nucleotides read TGTGCCAGCAGCTTAGGTCCAGGACAGAATGAAAAACTGTTTTTT. The variable domain in full, completed from reference TRBV7-2 and TRBJ1-4, reads GAGVSQSPSNKVTEKGKDVELRCDPISGHTALYWYRQSLGQGLEFLIYFQGNSAPDKSGLPSDRFSAERTGGSVSTLTIQRTQQEDSAVYLCASSLGPGQNEKLFFGSGTQLSVL.